The 31 T cell receptor delta chains below all came from one sample that was sequenced in a study of Vγ9Vδ2 T cells in congenital toxoplasmosis. Template-switch reverse transcription used TRGC- and TRDC-specific primers together in a single tube. The TRGC primer was designed to bind both TRGC1 and TRGC2 constant genes. TCRdb fed the reads to CATT. The profile shows some 1,000 delta-chain clones, approximately 19% of them singletons. Sample: gamma-delta T cells from blood. All receptors derive from a child under 10 years old born to a mother with Toxoplasma gondii infection during pregnancy, either congenitally infected or uninfected (not recorded which).

As regards this clone: Since a far larger clone is one base different, this is likely a read error. The chain carries TRDV2 and TRDJ3; D gene unclear. This CDR3 is built from 20 residues. V lost 0 bases to trimming and J lost 0 bases, with 17 bases between them. CDR1 and CDR2 (germline): GEAIGNYY, EKD. The CDR3 sequence: CACDTVLRTLSSWDTRQMFF. The CDR3 bases are TGTGCCTGTGACACCGTACTGAGAACCCTTAGCTCCTGGGACACCCGACAGATGTTTTTC.

To note about this clone: TCRdb lists the protein of a much larger clone for this DNA, which differs at residue 6, so this is likely a read error; the protein given here is translated from the DNA itself. This sequence joins TRDV2 and TRDJ3; 8 positions agree with TRDD3. The V segment lost 0 bases and the J segment 0 bases; nucleotides outside the gene matches: 3. CDR1 and CDR2 (germline): GEAIGNYY, EKD. The CDR3 contains 18 residues. CDR3 amino acids: CACDTWGYSSWDTRQMFF. The CDR3 nucleotides read TGTGCCTGTGACACCTGGGGATACAGCTCCTGGGACACCCGACAGATGTTTTTC.

Remarks on this clone: This sequence may be a read error, since a much larger clone differs from it by one base. The rearrangement links TRDV1 to TRDJ1, with 12 bases lining up with TRDD3. The CDR3 consists of 19 residues. Germline CDR1 TSWWSYY, CDR2 QGS. The CDR3 coding sequence is TGTGCTCTTAGGGAACCGAAGCTGGGGGATACGGGAGACACCGATAAACTCATCTTT. This sequence encodes CALREPKLGDTGDTDKLIF.

This clone is medium-sized (0.01 to 0.1%). A much larger clone is a single base away; this may be a read error. The chain carries TRDV2 and TRDJ3; 11 positions match TRDD3. Unmatched junction bases numbered 2, after V lost 0 bases and J lost 2 bases. CDR1 is GEAIGNYY, CDR2 EKD, per germline. CDR3 size: 18 residues. The CDR3 here is CACDTLLGDTWDTRQMFF. DNA for the CDR3: TGTGCCTGTGACACCTTACTGGGGGATACCTGGGACACCCGACAGATGTTTTTC.

Worth noting for this clone: A far larger clone is a single base away, which makes a read error likely. The chain recombines TRDV1 with TRDJ1; D is perhaps TRDD3 (10 bases). Trimming stripped 5 bases from V and 2 bases from J, with 30 bases between. CDR3 length: 20 amino acids. Germline CDR1 is TSWWSYY and CDR2 is QGS. Here the CDR3 DNA reads TGTGCTCTTGGGAACGGCCTTCCTACACTTTCTGGGGGATATACCGATAAACTCATCTTT. This sequence encodes CALGNGLPTLSGGYTDKLIF.

This clone is deemed medium-sized (0.01 to 0.1%). The chain combines TRDV2 with TRDJ3; 7 nucleotides align to TRDD3. The junction had 5 bases not matched to a gene; V was cut back by 1 base and J by 0 bases. Germline V gene sequence: CDR1 GEAIGNYY, CDR2 EKD. This CDR3 comprises 18 residues. CDR3 nucleotide sequence: TGTGCCTGTGACACGCTGGGGGTCAGCTCCTGGGACACCCGACAGATGTTTTTC. This translates into CACDTLGVSSWDTRQMFF.

This clone counts as large. V usage is TRDV3 and J usage is TRDJ1; 10 positions match TRDD3. The CDR3 is made up of 15 amino acids. From germline, CDR1 is TVYSNPD and CDR2 GDNSRS (reference sequence). J gave up 6 bases and V 1 base, and 11 bases lay outside the gene matches. The CDR3 DNA sequence: TGTGCCTTTATGCCCCTACCGGGGGATACGAATAAACTCATCTTT. Translated, it gives CAFMPLPGDTNKLIF.

As regards this clone: A much larger clone differs by one base, so this may be a read error. The gene calls are TRDV2 and TRDJ3; 12 nucleotides match TRDD3. Germline values: CDR1 GEAIGNYY, CDR2 EKD. The CDR3 has 22 amino acids. The trim removed 0 bases at V and 0 bases at J, leaving 11 bases unmatched. The CDR3 spells CACDTGRTGGYPSSWDTRQMFF. The CDR3 region has the DNA TGTGCCTGTGACACCGGCAGGACTGGGGGATACCCCAGCTCCTGGGACACCCGACAGATGTTTTTC.

In the case of this clone: A read error likely explains this, since a far larger clone differs by one base. Other DNA sequences in the same sample also yield this CDR3. The chain joins TRDV1 to TRDJ3; D possibly corresponds to TRDD3 (6 bases). Germline values: CDR1 TSWWSYY, CDR2 QGS. The V end lost 2 bases, the J end lost 4 bases, and 21 bases lay between the germline ends. The CDR3 sequence is 20 residues long. The DNA of the CDR3 is TGTGCTCTTGGGGAAATGGCTCTTGGGGATCTTACGTGGGACACCCGACAGATGTTTTTC. Its translation: CALGEMALGDLTWDTRQMFF.

By frequency in the sample, this clone is large. This sample includes further DNA sequences coding for the same CDR3. This chain links TRDV2 with TRDJ3, with TRDD3 identical over 11 bases. Per germline, CDR1 GEAIGNYY and CDR2 EKD. The CDR3 extends over 18 amino acids. The trim removed 0 bases at V and 2 bases at J, leaving 2 bases unmatched. CDR3 region: CACDTVLGDTWDTRQMFF. DNA of the CDR3: TGTGCCTGTGACACCGTACTGGGGGATACCTGGGACACCCGACAGATGTTTTTC.

Regarding this clone: This sequence is one base from a far larger clone and is likely a read error. The same CDR3 arises from other DNA sequences in this sample as well. V and J are TRDV2 and TRDJ3; 7 nucleotides align to TRDD3. The CDR3 is 16 residues long. Germline V gene data show CDR1 as GEAIGNYY and CDR2 as EKD. In DNA form, the CDR3 reads TGTGCCTGTGACTGGGGGAGCTCCTGGGACACCCGGCAGATGTTTTTC. It yields the protein CACDWGSSWDTRQMFF.

There are a few counts of this clone. A read error may produce the germline difference seen at one junction end. The rearrangement uses TRDV2 and TRDJ3, with TRDD3 identical over 13 bases. CDR3 length equals 19 residues. The germline V gene has CDR1 GEAIGNYY and CDR2 EKD. The CDR3 DNA is TGTGCCTGTAACACACTGGGGGATACGCGCTCCTGGGACACCCGACAGATGTTTTTC. Its protein product is CACNTLGDTRSWDTRQMFF.

This clone was found a few times. The amino acid sequence in TCRdb belongs to a much larger clone and departs from this DNA's translation at residue 6, likely a sequencing read error; the sequence shown is translated from the DNA. This chain links TRDV1 with TRDJ1; D is unresolved. Germline values: CDR1 TSWWSYY, CDR2 QGS. V was pared by 3 bases and J by 4 bases, with 12 bases between. This CDR3 has 14 amino acids. DNA of the CDR3: TGTGCTCTTGGGGACATGAAGGCCCTCGATAAACTCATCTTT. This translates into CALGDMKALDKLIF.

This clone is medium-sized in the sample. J is TRDJ2 and V is TRDV2, with D perhaps matching TRDD3 (6 bases). The CDR3 length is 14 residues. CDR1 and CDR2 from the germline V gene are GEAIGNYY and EKD. V was pared by 0 bases and J by 6 bases, with 10 bases between. The CDR3 DNA reads as TGTGCCTGTGACACCTGGGGGCCTGCAGCACAACTCTTCTTT. The encoded protein is CACDTWGPAAQLFF.

This clone is hyperexpanded (1% or more) by share. The genes are TRDV1 and TRDJ1; the D is unclear. The germline V and J ends were trimmed by 3 bases and 4 bases, with 12 bases remaining between them. The germline CDR1 and CDR2 sequences are TSWWSYY and QGS. This CDR3 has 14 amino acids. The CDR3 DNA sequence: TGTGCTCTTGGGGACGTGAAGGCCCTCGATAAACTCATCTTT. This sequence encodes CALGDVKALDKLIF.

Of note for this clone: This likely stems from a read error, as it lies one base from a far larger clone. The chain couples TRDV1 to TRDJ1; TRDD3 aligns across 11 bases. The CDR3 is made up of 19 amino acids. Germline CDR1 is TSWWSYY and CDR2 is QGS. CDR3 nucleotides: TGTGCTCTTGGGGAACTCGGATCCTGGGGGATACCTTACACCGATGAACTCATCTTT. Encoded protein: CALGELGSWGIPYTDELIF.

The table lists this clone with a few counts. This probably arose from a read error, given a far larger clone one base away. The rearrangement joins TRDV2 to TRDJ3; 9 nucleotides line up with TRDD3. CDR1 and CDR2 (germline): GEAIGNYY, EKD. Trimming at V came to 1 base and at J to 0 bases, leaving 6 bases not matched to a gene. The CDR3 totals 19 residues. The CDR3 region has the DNA TGTGCCTGTGACACGGTGGGGGATATGCTCTCCTGGGACACCCGACAGATGTTTTTC. Translation gives CACDTVGDMLSWDTRQMFF.

In regard to this clone: A far larger clone is a single base away, which makes a read error likely. This rearrangement joins TRDV1 to TRDJ2, with 12 bases that match TRDD3. The length of the CDR3 is 26 residues. CDR1 is TSWWSYY, CDR2 QGS, per germline. CDR3 amino acids: CALGELLAPPTIYAYWGIHTTAQPFF. As DNA, the CDR3 is TGTGCTCTTGGGGAACTATTAGCCCCCCCGACGATCTATGCATACTGGGGGATACATACGACAGCACAACCCTTCTTT.

This clone qualifies as large. The V gene is TRDV2, the J gene TRDJ3, with 12 bases identical to TRDD3. V shed 4 bases and J 1 base; nucleotides not matched to a gene: 4. CDR3 length equals 18 residues. The germline gives CDR1 GEAIGNYY, CDR2 EKD. CDR3 residues: CACELLGDTSWDTRQMFF. CDR3 in DNA: TGTGCCTGTGAATTGCTGGGGGATACGTCCTGGGACACCCGACAGATGTTTTTC.

By share of the sample, this clone is large. This chain uses TRDV2 with TRDJ3; 7 bases match TRDD3. V shed 3 bases and J 0 bases; nucleotides not matched to a gene: 7. The germline gives CDR1 GEAIGNYY, CDR2 EKD. This CDR3 is built from 18 residues. As DNA, the CDR3 is TGTGCCTGTGACGTACTGGGGCGCCTCTCCTGGGACACCCGACAGATGTTTTTC. It yields the protein CACDVLGRLSWDTRQMFF.

This chain joins TRDV2 and TRDJ3; possible D gene TRDD3, 6 bases. This CDR3 is 17 amino acids long. Trimming left V 5 bases short and J 0 bases short, with 13 bases between. CDR1 is GEAIGNYY and CDR2 is EKD in the germline V gene. The CDR3 loop reads CACVVLGSSWDTRQMFF. CDR3 coding DNA: TGTGCCTGTGTCGTACTGGGTAGCTCCTGGGACACCCGACAGATGTTTTTC.

By sample share, this clone is large. The chain recombines TRDV1 with TRDJ1, with D tentatively TRDD3 (6 bases). Germline loops: CDR1 TSWWSYY, CDR2 QGS. Between the trimmed V and J ends, which lost 2 bases and 0 bases, there was a span of 31 bases. CDR3 size: 22 residues. CDR3 sequence: CALGEGALGNYWADAYTDKLIF. CDR3 nucleotide sequence: TGTGCTCTTGGGGAAGGGGCACTAGGGAACTACTGGGCAGATGCTTACACCGATAAACTCATCTTT.

Details on this clone: A far larger clone differs by one base, so this is likely a read error. This chain links TRDV1 with TRDJ1; D uncertain. Germline CDR1 TSWWSYY, CDR2 QGS. Trimming left V 5 bases short and J 0 bases short, with 28 bases between. CDR3 length: 20 amino acids. This CDR3 is CALGNRVWDPSGQYTDKLIF. The CDR3, as DNA: TGTGCTCTTGGGAACCGGGTTTGGGACCCGTCGGGTCAGTACACCGATAAACTCATCTTT.

About this clone itself: A single base is all that separates this from a far larger clone, so a read error is likely. This same CDR3 is encoded by further DNA sequences in the sample. V usage is TRDV2 and J usage is TRDJ2; 12 bases map to TRDD3. The CDR3 consists of 16 residues. Germline-derived CDR1 and CDR2 are GEAIGNYY and EKD. CDR3 amino acids: CACDLLGDTLTAQLFF. In nucleotides, the CDR3 is TGTGCCTGTGACCTACTGGGGGATACTTTGACAGCTCAACTCTTCTTT.

About this clone: A far larger clone is just one base off, so this is likely a read error. V usage is TRDV2 and J usage is TRDJ3, with D maybe TRDD3 (6 bases). V was pared by 3 bases and J by 0 bases, with 8 bases between. The CDR3 length is 16 residues. From germline, CDR1 is GEAIGNYY and CDR2 EKD. DNA of the CDR3: TGTGCCTGTGACTGGGGGGGCTCCTGGGACACCCGACAGATGTTTTTC. This gives the protein CACDWGGSWDTRQMFF.

Remarks on this clone: A far more abundant clone sits one base away, making this likely a read error. The V and J genes are TRDV1 and TRDJ2, with 13 nucleotides matching TRDD3. The CDR3 consists of 24 residues. V was clipped by 0 bases and J by 6 bases; unmatched bases: 25. Germline CDR1 reads TSWWSYY; CDR2 reads QGS. This CDR3 is CALGELDMSLELVLGDTRAAQLFF. The CDR3 DNA follows: TGTGCTCTTGGGGAACTAGATATGAGTTTGGAGCTCGTACTGGGGGATACGCGGGCAGCACAACTCTTCTTT.

Regarding this clone: This sequence may be a read error, since a much larger clone differs from it by one base. The chain carries TRDV2 and TRDJ3, with 13 bases that match TRDD3. CDR1 is GEAIGNYY and CDR2 is EKD in the germline V gene. There are 20 residues in the CDR3. With V trimmed by 3 bases and J by 0 bases, 7 bases remained unmatched. CDR3: CACDVLGDTPSSWDTRQMFF. The CDR3 DNA sequence: TGTGCCTGTGACGTACTGGGGGATACGCCTAGCTCCTGGGACACCCGACAGATGTTTTTC.

This clone showed up just a few times. A read error may explain this, as a much larger clone is one base away. The chain carries TRDV1 and TRDJ1; TRDD3 matches at 9 bases. This CDR3 is 22 amino acids long. The ends lost 1 base at V and 1 base at J; junction bases unmatched: 22. Per the germline V gene, CDR1 is TSWWSYY and CDR2 is QGS. The CDR3 region is CALGEPTFLILGDLLSTDKLIF. DNA of the CDR3: TGTGCTCTTGGGGAACCGACCTTCCTGATACTGGGGGACCTTCTCTCCACCGATAAACTCATCTTT.

Judged by abundance, this clone is medium-sized (0.01 to 0.1%). The chain employs TRDV2 and TRDJ3, with TRDD3 identical over 10 bases. The germline CDR1 and CDR2 sequences are GEAIGNYY and EKD. J lost 0 bases, V lost 0 bases, and 4 bases had no gene match. The CDR3 length is 19 residues. Here the CDR3 reads CACDTWGIHSSWDTRQMFF. CDR3 coding DNA: TGTGCCTGTGACACCTGGGGGATACACAGCTCCTGGGACACCCGACAGATGTTTTTC.

This clone was observed a handful of times. This may arise from a read error, as a much more abundant clone is one base away. The chain joins TRDV2 to TRDJ3, with 11 nucleotides matching TRDD3. The germline gives CDR1 GEAIGNYY, CDR2 EKD. The CDR3 is made up of 16 amino acids. The CDR3 loop reads CARDTWGIRDTRQMFF. The DNA of the CDR3 is TGTGCCCGTGACACCTGGGGGATACGGGACACCCGACAGATGTTTTTC.

This clone is labeled as medium-sized. The chain is built from TRDV2 and TRDJ3, with 7 bases identical to TRDD3. Germline V gene sequence: CDR1 GEAIGNYY, CDR2 EKD. The CDR3 totals 18 residues. J gave up 0 bases and V 0 bases, and 4 bases lay outside the gene matches. The CDR3 protein is CACDTGGFFSWDTRQMFF. CDR3 coding DNA: TGTGCCTGTGACACCGGGGGATTTTTCTCCTGGGACACCCGACAGATGTTTTTC.